This T cell receptor beta chain was sequenced in a study of Tregs in tolerant kidney transplant recipients. Using immunoSEQ multiplex PCR, the repertoire was profiled, and TCRdb retains in-frame clones only, with some absent. This table holds some 88,000 clones, around 90% found once. This receptor was taken from a human donor in good health. Sample: CD8+ T cells from blood.

The CDR3 nucleotides are TGTGCCAGTAGTATAGATCTCGGGACAGCCTACGAGCAGTACTTC. Amino acid sequence: CASSIDLGTAYEQYF. V gene TRBV19 combines with J gene TRBJ2-7, with TRBD1 identical over 7 bases. The CDR3 consists of 15 residues. Germline CDR1 LNHDA, CDR2 SQIVND (reference sequence). V shed 0 bases and J 2 bases; nucleotides not matched to a gene: 4.